The subject of this entry is one T cell receptor beta chain. Its antigen remains unidentified. This specimen comes from a study of T cell clusters in autoimmune cytopenias. Study results and limitations: TRB repertoire shifts in secondary cytopenia and chronic lymphocytic leukemia mostly reflected lymphoma, not autoimmunity. Primary autoimmune cytopenia patients seemingly lacked the physiological T cell clusters found in healthy donors.

Some 40,000 genome equivalents of blood DNA were amplified for TRB. CDR1 SGHNT and CDR2 YENEEA come from the germline V gene. The CDR3 runs 16 residues. TRB was amplified by touch-down multiplex PCR, primer pools A and B combined. After re-calling the multiplex PCR reads, TCRdb lists one entry per CDR3 protein, DNA absent. Found here are around 3,200 distinct CDR3 sequences; the top ten clones hold around 28%. This TCR came from a human donor with an autoimmune cytopenia or autoimmune hepatitis (not recorded which). The V and J genes are TRBV11-3 and TRBJ2-2; TCRdb's assignment of TRBD1 cannot be checked, as there is no DNA. Sequenced: peripheral blood. This chain's CDR3 is CASSSVTGGNTGELFF.